This TCR beta chain was identified in a study of radiotherapy plus CTLA-4 blockade in lung cancer (dated 2018 in TCRdb). About the full investigation: Objective responses occurred in 15% to 20% of enrolled patients, and 30% to 35% achieved disease control. The paper's findings and limits, for the study overall: After treatment with radiotherapy and ipilimumab, TCR clones that originated in tumors expanded in peripheral blood. Early dynamic changes in blood T cell clones, together with increased serum interferon-beta after radiation, were reported as the strongest predictors of response.

In this study, focal radiation therapy paired with CTLA-4 blockade (ipilimumab) was tested in patients who had chemo-refractory metastatic non-small-cell lung cancer. Concerning this clone itself: Its antigen specificity is not known. No qualities accompany the bases; no much larger clone lies one base away.

Library preparation used the immunoSEQ multiplex PCR assay. TCRdb holds this immuneACCESS table with in-frame rearrangements only. Some clones are missing; in checked studies, unresolved V genes explain under half, and the rest has no known cause. The table for this sample lists 40,000 to 55,000 clones; approximately 86% of them were counted only once. The ten largest clones capture less than 20% of the sample. The receptor was derived from a human donor with non-small cell lung cancer that progressed on radiotherapy plus ipilimumab. Some clones in this sample may be carry-over from other donors' samples. The source material was peripheral blood, sampled from a patient treated with radiotherapy plus ipilimumab.

The DNA sequence reads TGTGCCAGCTCACCACCCGTGGGGCTCTCCGGCGGCTACACCTTC. Translated, it gives CASSPPVGLSGGYTF. Recombination joined TRBV18 with TRBJ1-2; the D region possibly corresponds to TRBD1 (5 bases align). Based on the germline V gene, the CDR1 and CDR2 sequences are KGHSH and LQKENI. V loses 0 bases, J loses 8 bases, and the germline ends lie 16 bases apart. The CDR3 numbers 15 residues from cysteine through phenylalanine. Only the CDR3 DNA is retained, 45 bases long and in frame from the first base.